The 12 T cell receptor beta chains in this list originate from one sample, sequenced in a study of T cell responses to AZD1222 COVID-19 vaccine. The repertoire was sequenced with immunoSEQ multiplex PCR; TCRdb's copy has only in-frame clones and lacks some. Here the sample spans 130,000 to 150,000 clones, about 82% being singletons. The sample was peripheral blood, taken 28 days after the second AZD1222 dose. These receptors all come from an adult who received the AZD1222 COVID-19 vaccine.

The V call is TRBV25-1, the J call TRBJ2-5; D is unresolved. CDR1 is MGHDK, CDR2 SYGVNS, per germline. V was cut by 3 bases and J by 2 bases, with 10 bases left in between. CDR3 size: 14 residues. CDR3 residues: CASSDPDGQETQYF. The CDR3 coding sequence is TGTGCCAGCAGTGATCCGGACGGTCAAGAGACCCAGTACTTC.

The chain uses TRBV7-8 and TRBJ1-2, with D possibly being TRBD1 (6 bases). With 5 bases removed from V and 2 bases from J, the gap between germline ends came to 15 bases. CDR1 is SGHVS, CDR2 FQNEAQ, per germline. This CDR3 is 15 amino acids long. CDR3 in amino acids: CASSTYREANYGYTF. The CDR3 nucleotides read TGTGCCAGCAGCACCTACAGGGAGGCAAACTATGGCTACACCTTC. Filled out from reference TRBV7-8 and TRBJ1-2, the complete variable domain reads GAGVSQSPRYKVAKRGQDVALRCDPISGHVSLFWYQQALGQGPEFLTYFQNEAQLDKSGLPSDRFFAERPEGSVSTLKIQRTQQEDSAVYLCASSTYREANYGYTFGSGTRLTVV.

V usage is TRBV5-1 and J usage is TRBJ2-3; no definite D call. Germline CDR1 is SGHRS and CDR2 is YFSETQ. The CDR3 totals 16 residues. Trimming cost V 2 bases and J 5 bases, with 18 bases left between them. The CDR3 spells CASSFLGPESVDTQYF. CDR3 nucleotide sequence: TGCGCCAGCAGCTTTCTGGGTCCCGAAAGTGTAGATACGCAGTATTTT.

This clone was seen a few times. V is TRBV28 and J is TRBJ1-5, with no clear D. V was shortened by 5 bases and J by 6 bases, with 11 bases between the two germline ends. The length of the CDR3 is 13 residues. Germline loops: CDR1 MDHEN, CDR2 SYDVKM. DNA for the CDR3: TGTGCCAGCAGTCTCGCCGAGGGTCAGCCCCAGCATTTT. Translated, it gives CASSLAEGQPQHF.

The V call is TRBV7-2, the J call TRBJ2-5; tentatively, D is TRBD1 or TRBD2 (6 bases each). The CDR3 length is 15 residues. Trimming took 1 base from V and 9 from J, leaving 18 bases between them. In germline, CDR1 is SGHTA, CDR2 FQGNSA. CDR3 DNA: TGTGCCAGCAGCTTAGGCGGAGGGGGAAAGAGACCCCAGTACTTC. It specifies CASSLGGGGKRPQYF.

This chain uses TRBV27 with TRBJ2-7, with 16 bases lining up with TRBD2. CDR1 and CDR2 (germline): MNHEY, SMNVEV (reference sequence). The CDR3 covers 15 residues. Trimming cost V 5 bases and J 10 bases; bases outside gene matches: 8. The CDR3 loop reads CASSEMGLAGGPQYF. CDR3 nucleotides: TGTGCCAGCAGTGAAATGGGACTAGCGGGAGGGCCTCAGTACTTC.

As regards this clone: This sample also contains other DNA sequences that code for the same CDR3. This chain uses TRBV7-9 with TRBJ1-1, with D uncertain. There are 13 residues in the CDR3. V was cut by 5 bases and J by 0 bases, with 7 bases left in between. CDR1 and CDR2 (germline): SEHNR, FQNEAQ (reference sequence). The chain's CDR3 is CASSLQVNTEAFF. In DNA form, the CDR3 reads TGTGCCAGCAGCCTCCAAGTGAACACTGAAGCTTTCTTT.

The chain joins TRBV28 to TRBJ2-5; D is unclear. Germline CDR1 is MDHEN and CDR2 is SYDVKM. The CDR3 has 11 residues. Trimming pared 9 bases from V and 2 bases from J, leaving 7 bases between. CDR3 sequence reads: CARSWQETQYF. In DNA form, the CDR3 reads TGTGCCAGGAGCTGGCAAGAGACCCAGTACTTC.

CDR3 in amino acids: CASSSAGLDEKLFF. DNA of the CDR3: TGTGCCAGCAGCTCCGCCGGGCTAGATGAAAAACTGTTTTTT. The rearrangement links TRBV7-9 to TRBJ1-4, with D unclear. V lost 4 bases and J 6 bases, leaving 12 bases between the germline ends. Germline V CDR1 and CDR2: SEHNR, FQNEAQ (reference sequence). This CDR3 has 14 residues.

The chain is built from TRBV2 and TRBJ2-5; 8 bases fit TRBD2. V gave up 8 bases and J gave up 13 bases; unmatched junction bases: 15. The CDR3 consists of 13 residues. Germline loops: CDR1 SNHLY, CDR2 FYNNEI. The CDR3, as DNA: TGTGCCAGCTCTCGCACGGGACTAGAGGGCGGGTACTTC. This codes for CASSRTGLEGGYF. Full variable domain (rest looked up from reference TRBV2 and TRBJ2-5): EPEVTQTPSHQVTQMGQEVILRCVPISNHLYFYWYRQILGQKVEFLVSFYNNEISEKSEIFDDQFSVERPDGSNFTLKIRSTKLEDSAMYFCASSRTGLEGGYFGPGTRLLVL.

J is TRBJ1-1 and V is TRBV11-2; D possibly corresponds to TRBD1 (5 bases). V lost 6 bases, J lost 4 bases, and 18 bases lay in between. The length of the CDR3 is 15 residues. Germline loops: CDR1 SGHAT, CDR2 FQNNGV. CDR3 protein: CASRIEGTRSTEAFF. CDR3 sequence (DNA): TGTGCCAGCAGAATCGAGGGGACTAGGAGCACTGAAGCTTTCTTT.

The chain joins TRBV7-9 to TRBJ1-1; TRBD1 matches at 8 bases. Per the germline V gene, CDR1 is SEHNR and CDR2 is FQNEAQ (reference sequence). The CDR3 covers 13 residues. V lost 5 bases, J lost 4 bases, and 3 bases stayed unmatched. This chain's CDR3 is CASSPQGGTEAFF. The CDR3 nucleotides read TGTGCCAGCAGCCCACAGGGGGGCACTGAAGCTTTCTTT.